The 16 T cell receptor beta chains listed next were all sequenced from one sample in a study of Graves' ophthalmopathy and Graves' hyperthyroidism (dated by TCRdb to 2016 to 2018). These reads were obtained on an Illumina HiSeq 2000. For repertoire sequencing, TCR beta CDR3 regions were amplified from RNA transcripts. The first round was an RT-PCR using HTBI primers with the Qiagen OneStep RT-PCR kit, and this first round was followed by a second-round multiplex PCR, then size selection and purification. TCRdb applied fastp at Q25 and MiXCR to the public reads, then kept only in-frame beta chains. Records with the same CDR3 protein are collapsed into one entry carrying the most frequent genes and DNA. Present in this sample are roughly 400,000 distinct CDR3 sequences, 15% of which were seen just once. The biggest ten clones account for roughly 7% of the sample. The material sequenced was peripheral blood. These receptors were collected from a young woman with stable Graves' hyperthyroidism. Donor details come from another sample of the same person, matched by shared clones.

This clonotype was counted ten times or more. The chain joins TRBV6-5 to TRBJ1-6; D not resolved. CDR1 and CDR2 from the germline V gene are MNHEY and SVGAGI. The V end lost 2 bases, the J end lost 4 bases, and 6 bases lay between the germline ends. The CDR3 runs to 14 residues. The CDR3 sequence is CASSYGDYNSPLHF. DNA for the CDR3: TGTGCCAGCAGTTACGGGGATTATAATTCACCCCTCCACTTT.

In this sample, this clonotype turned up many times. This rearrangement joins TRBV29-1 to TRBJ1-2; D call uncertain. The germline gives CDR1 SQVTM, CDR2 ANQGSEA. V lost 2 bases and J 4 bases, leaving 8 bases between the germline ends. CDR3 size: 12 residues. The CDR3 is CSVEKDLYGYTF. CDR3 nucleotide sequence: TGCAGCGTTGAAAAGGACCTCTATGGCTACACCTTC.

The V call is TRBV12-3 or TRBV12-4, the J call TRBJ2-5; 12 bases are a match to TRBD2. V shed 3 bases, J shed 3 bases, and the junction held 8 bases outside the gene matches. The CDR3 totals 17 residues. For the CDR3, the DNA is TGTGCCAGCAGTTTGACCCTAGCGGGGGGGCCTAAAGAGACCCAGTACTTC. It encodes CASSLTLAGGPKETQYF.

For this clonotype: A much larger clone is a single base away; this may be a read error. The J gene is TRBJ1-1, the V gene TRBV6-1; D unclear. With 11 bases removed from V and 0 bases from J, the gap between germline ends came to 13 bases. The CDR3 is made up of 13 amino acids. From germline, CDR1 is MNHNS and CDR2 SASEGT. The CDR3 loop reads CAGSDIMNTEAFF. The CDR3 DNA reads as TGTGCCGGCTCCGACATTATGAACACTGAAGCTTTCTTT.

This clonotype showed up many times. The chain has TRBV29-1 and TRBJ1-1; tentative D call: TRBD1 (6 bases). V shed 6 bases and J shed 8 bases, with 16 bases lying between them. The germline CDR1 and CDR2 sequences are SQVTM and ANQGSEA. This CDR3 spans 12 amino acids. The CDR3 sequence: CSVADSGQEAFF. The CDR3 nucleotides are TGCAGCGTGGCCGACTCCGGACAGGAAGCTTTCTTT.

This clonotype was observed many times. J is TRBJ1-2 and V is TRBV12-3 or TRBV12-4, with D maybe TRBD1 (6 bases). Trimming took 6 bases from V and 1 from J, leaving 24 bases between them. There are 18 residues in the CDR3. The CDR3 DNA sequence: TGTGCCAGCAGCCGTTCAGGGGTATGGGGATTTTTTAACTATGGCTACACCTTC. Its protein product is CASSRSGVWGFFNYGYTF.

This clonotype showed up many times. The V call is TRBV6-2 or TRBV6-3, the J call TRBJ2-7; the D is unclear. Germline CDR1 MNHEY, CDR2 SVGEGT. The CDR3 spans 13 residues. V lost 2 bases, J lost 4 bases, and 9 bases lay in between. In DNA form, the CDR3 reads TGTGCCAGCAGTTACCTGAGTGTTTACGAGCAGTACTTC. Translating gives CASSYLSVYEQYF.

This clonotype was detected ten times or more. CDR3 sequence: CASSFTAGWAYGYTF. The CDR3 DNA reads as TGTGCCAGCAGTTTCACAGCGGGATGGGCCTATGGCTACACCTTC. The rearrangement uses TRBV6-5 and TRBJ1-2; D unresolved. This CDR3 region has 15 residues. The V gene's germline CDR1 is MNHEY and CDR2 SVGAGI. V shed 4 bases and J shed 4 bases, with 16 bases lying between them.

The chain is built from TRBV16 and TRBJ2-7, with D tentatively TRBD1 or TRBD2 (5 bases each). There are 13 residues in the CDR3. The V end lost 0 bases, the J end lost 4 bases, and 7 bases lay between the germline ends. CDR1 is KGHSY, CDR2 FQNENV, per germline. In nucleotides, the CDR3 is TGTGCCAGCAGCCAATCTTGGGGGTACGAGCAGTACTTC. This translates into CASSQSWGYEQYF.

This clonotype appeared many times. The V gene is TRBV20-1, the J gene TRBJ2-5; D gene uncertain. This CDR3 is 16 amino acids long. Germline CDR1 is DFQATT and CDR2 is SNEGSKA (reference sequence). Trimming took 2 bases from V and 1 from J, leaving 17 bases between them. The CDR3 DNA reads TGCAGTGCTAGAAATCCGCCCGTCTGGCCCCAAGAGACCCAGTACTTC. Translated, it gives CSARNPPVWPQETQYF.

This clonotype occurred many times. The CDR3 loop reads CASSLGNPGTGGRTEAFF. The CDR3 region has the DNA TGTGCCAGCAGCTTGGGGAACCCCGGGACAGGGGGACGCACTGAAGCTTTCTTT. The V call is TRBV5-4, the J call TRBJ1-1; 11 positions agree with TRBD1. The CDR3 spans 18 residues. With V trimmed by 0 bases and J by 4 bases, 11 bases remained unmatched. Germline CDR1 SGHNT, CDR2 YYREEE (reference sequence). The variable domain in full, completed from reference TRBV5-4 and TRBJ1-1, reads ETGVTQSPTHLIKTRGQQVTLRCSSQSGHNTVSWYQQALGQGPQFIFQYYREEENGRGNFPPRFSGLQFPNYSSELNVNALELDDSALYLCASSLGNPGTGGRTEAFFGQGTRLTVV.

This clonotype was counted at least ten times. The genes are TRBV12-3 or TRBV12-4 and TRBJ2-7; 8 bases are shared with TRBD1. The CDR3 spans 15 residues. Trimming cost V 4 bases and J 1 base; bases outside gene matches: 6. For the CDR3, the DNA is TGTGCCAGCAGTTCCACAGGGGGACCTTCCTACGAGCAGTACTTC. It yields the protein CASSSTGGPSYEQYF.

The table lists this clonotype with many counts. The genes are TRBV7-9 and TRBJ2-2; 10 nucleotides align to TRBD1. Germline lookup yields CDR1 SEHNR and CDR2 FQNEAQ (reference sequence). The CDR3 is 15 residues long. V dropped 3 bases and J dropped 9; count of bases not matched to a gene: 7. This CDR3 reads CASSLVTGGRRELFF. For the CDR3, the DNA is TGTGCCAGCAGCTTGGTGACAGGGGGCCGACGGGAGCTGTTTTTT.

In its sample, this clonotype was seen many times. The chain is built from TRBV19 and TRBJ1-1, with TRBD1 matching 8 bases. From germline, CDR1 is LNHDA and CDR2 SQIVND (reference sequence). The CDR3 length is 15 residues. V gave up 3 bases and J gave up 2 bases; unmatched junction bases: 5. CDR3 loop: CASSIRGLGNTEAFF. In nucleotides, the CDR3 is TGTGCCAGTAGTATCAGGGGGCTTGGCAACACTGAAGCTTTCTTT.

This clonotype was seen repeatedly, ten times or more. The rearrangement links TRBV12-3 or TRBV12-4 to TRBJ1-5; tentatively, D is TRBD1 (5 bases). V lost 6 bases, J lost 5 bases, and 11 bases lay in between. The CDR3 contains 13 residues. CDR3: CASSGGKDQPQHF. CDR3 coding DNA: TGTGCCAGCAGCGGGGGTAAGGATCAGCCCCAGCATTTT.

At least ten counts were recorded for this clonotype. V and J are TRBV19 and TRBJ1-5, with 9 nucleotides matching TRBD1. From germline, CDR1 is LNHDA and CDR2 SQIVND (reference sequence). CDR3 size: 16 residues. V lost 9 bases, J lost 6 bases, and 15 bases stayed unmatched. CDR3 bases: TGTGCCAGCCAGCAGGGGACACAGGGGGCGGGTCAGCCCCAGCATTTT. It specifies CASQQGTQGAGQPQHF. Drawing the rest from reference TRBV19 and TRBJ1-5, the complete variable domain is DGGITQSPKYLFRKEGQNVTLSCEQNLNHDAMYWYRQDPGQGLRLIYYSQIVNDFQKGDIAEGYSVSREKKESFPLTVTSAQKNPTAFYLCASQQGTQGAGQPQHFGDGTRLSIL.